A selection of T cell receptor beta chains follows, all from one sample in a study of blood T cell repertoires in COVID-19. The table came from immunoSEQ multiplex PCR; TCRdb's copy has only in-frame clones and leaves some out. The data contain some 87,000 clones, 85% to 95% of them singletons. The sequenced sample consisted of peripheral blood. These TCRs come from a woman between 55 and 75 years old with active COVID-19. Both conserved end residues are part of each CDR3. Fields, in order: CDR3 protein, CDR3 DNA, clone size, CDR3 length, V gene, D gene, J gene. The D gene is left open where the match is weak. Not every row has a clone size; where given, it reads once, few, many or a size class.

CDR3: CSARGWGDRIF
DNA: TGCAGTGCTAGAGGGTGGGGCGACAGAATCTTC
size: .
length: 11
V: TRBV20-1
D: .
J: TRBJ2-1

CDR3: CASRGAGISYEQYF
DNA: TGTGCCAGCAGGGGGGCCGGGATCTCCTACGAGCAGTACTTC
size: .
length: 14
V: TRBV28
D: .
J: TRBJ2-7

CDR3: CASSLPTPTGHYGYTF
DNA: TGCGCCAGCAGTCTTCCTACCCCGACAGGACACTATGGCTACACCTTC
size: .
length: 16
V: TRBV5-1
D: .
J: TRBJ1-2

CDR3: CASNDRAPRDYGYTF
DNA: TGTGCCAGCAACGACAGGGCCCCGCGGGACTATGGCTACACCTTC
size: .
length: 15
V: TRBV6-5
D: TRBD1
J: TRBJ1-2

CDR3: CASSLYPPRGRFANSPLHF
DNA: TGTGCCAGCAGTTTATACCCCCCCAGGGGGCGGTTCGCCAATTCACCCCTCCACTTT
size: .
length: 19
V: TRBV27
D: TRBD1
J: TRBJ1-6

CDR3: CASSSIRGPGNTIYF
DNA: TGTGCCAGCAGCTCGATCAGGGGACCTGGAAACACCATATATTTT
size: .
length: 15
V: TRBV11-2
D: .
J: TRBJ1-3

CDR3: CASSIDRGRNHEQYF
DNA: TGTGCCAGTAGTATTGACAGGGGGCGGAACCACGAGCAGTACTTC
size: .
length: 15
V: TRBV19
D: TRBD1
J: TRBJ2-7

CDR3: CASSVDRGSGNTIYF
DNA: TGTGCCAGCAGCGTAGATAGAGGCTCTGGAAACACCATATATTTT
size: once
length: 15
V: TRBV9
D: .
J: TRBJ1-3

CDR3: CASSLAIAGGGDTQYF
DNA: TGCGCCAGCAGCTTGGCCATAGCGGGAGGGGGAGATACGCAGTATTTT
size: .
length: 16
V: TRBV5-1
D: TRBD2
J: TRBJ2-3

CDR3: CASSRGTGQADTQYF
DNA: TGTGCCAGTAGTAGAGGGACAGGGCAGGCAGATACGCAGTATTTT
size: .
length: 15
V: TRBV19
D: TRBD1
J: TRBJ2-3

CDR3: CASGLVLLEQFF
DNA: TGTGCTAGTGGTTTGGTACTACTCGAGCAGTTCTTC
size: .
length: 12
V: TRBV12-5
D: .
J: TRBJ2-1

CDR3: CASSQEEGALWEKLFF
DNA: TGCGCCAGCAGCCAAGAAGAGGGGGCCTTATGGGAAAAACTGTTTTTT
size: .
length: 16
V: TRBV4-1
D: TRBD1
J: TRBJ1-4

CDR3: CASTAGQALETQYF
DNA: TGTGCCAGCACGGCAGGGCAAGCCCTGGAGACCCAGTACTTC
size: .
length: 14
V: TRBV6-5
D: .
J: TRBJ2-5

CDR3: CAWSWGQGVKTEAFF
DNA: TGTGCCTGGAGTTGGGGACAGGGGGTGAAGACTGAAGCTTTCTTT
size: .
length: 15
V: TRBV30
D: TRBD1
J: TRBJ1-1

CDR3: CASCRDRGRGGANVLTF
DNA: TGTGCCAGCTGCCGGGACAGGGGGCGAGGTGGGGCCAACGTCCTGACTTTC
size: .
length: 17
V: TRBV19
D: TRBD1
J: TRBJ2-6

CDR3: CASSLGLATILSTDTQYF
DNA: TGTGCCAGCAGCCTTGGACTAGCGACAATACTCAGCACAGATACGCAGTATTTT
size: .
length: 18
V: TRBV3-1/TRBV3-2
D: TRBD2
J: TRBJ2-3

CDR3: CASSTGTGVYEQYF
DNA: TGTGCCAGCAGCACCGGGACAGGGGTCTACGAGCAGTACTTC
size: .
length: 14
V: TRBV6-5
D: TRBD1
J: TRBJ2-7

CDR3: CASSLGDGGNQPQHF
DNA: TGTGCCAGCAGCTTAGGGGACGGGGGGAATCAGCCCCAGCATTTT
size: .
length: 15
V: TRBV7-9
D: .
J: TRBJ1-5

CDR3: CASSPGTGGLNTEAFF
DNA: TGTGCCAGCAGCCCAGGGACAGGGGGATTGAACACTGAAGCTTTCTTT
size: .
length: 16
V: TRBV11-2
D: TRBD1
J: TRBJ1-1

CDR3: CASTPRSVNEQFF
DNA: TGTGCCAGCACGCCCAGGTCTGTCAATGAGCAGTTCTTC
size: .
length: 13
V: TRBV9
D: .
J: TRBJ2-1

CDR3: CASSQGRGGQGRQETQYF
DNA: TGCGCCAGCAGCCAAGGGAGAGGTGGACAGGGGAGACAAGAGACCCAGTACTTC
size: .
length: 18
V: TRBV4-1
D: TRBD1
J: TRBJ2-5

CDR3: CASSDRRTGNSPLHF
DNA: TGTGCCAGCAGCGATAGAAGGACAGGGAATTCACCCCTCCACTTT
size: once
length: 15
V: TRBV5-5
D: TRBD1
J: TRBJ1-6

CDR3: CASSEWSYERPQYF
DNA: TGTGCCAGCAGTGAATGGTCTTACGAGAGGCCGCAGTATTTT
size: .
length: 14
V: TRBV25-1
D: .
J: TRBJ2-3

CDR3: CASSEGTANQPQHF
DNA: TGTGCCAGCAGCGAAGGGACAGCGAACCAGCCCCAGCATTTT
size: .
length: 14
V: TRBV9
D: TRBD1
J: TRBJ1-5

CDR3: CASSLPRIEAFF
DNA: TGTGCCAGCAGTTTGCCCAGGATCGAAGCTTTCTTT
size: .
length: 12
V: TRBV28
D: .
J: TRBJ1-1

CDR3: CAVGQGVGTNEKLFF
DNA: TGTGCCGTGGGACAGGGGGTAGGCACTAATGAAAAACTGTTTTTT
size: .
length: 15
V: TRBV10-3
D: TRBD1
J: TRBJ1-4

CDR3: CASRNTQGTEAFF
DNA: TGTGCCAGCAGAAATACGCAGGGAACTGAAGCTTTCTTT
size: .
length: 13
V: TRBV28
D: .
J: TRBJ1-1

CDR3: CASSPPGQGSEQYF
DNA: TGTGCCAGCAGCCCCCCGGGACAGGGGAGCGAGCAGTACTTC
size: once
length: 14
V: TRBV3-1/TRBV3-2
D: TRBD1
J: TRBJ2-7

CDR3: CASSRLRTGGGETQYF
DNA: TGTGCCAGTAGTAGACTCCGGACAGGGGGCGGAGAGACCCAGTACTTC
size: .
length: 16
V: TRBV19
D: TRBD1
J: TRBJ2-5

CDR3: CAWRETGGGQPQHF
DNA: TGTGCCTGGAGAGAGACAGGGGGAGGTCAGCCCCAGCATTTT
size: .
length: 14
V: TRBV30
D: TRBD1
J: TRBJ1-5

CDR3: CASSFPGTGSYEQYF
DNA: TGTGCCAGCAGCTTTCCCGGGACAGGGAGCTACGAGCAGTACTTC
size: few
length: 15
V: TRBV7-9
D: TRBD1
J: TRBJ2-7

CDR3: CAISDREQGTYGYTF
DNA: TGTGCCATCAGTGATCGAGAACAGGGGACCTATGGCTACACCTTC
size: .
length: 15
V: TRBV10-3
D: TRBD1
J: TRBJ1-2

CDR3: CASSMGTSGRSYEQYF
DNA: TGTGCCAGCAGCATGGGGACTAGCGGGAGGTCTTACGAGCAGTACTTC
size: .
length: 16
V: TRBV5-4
D: TRBD2
J: TRBJ2-7

CDR3: CASSLRLAGLYEQYF
DNA: TGTGCCAGCAGTTTGCGGCTAGCGGGACTCTACGAGCAGTACTTC
size: once
length: 15
V: TRBV28
D: TRBD2
J: TRBJ2-7

CDR3: CASSLGQGADGYTF
DNA: TGCGCCAGCAGCTTGGGACAGGGGGCGGATGGCTACACCTTC
size: .
length: 14
V: TRBV5-1
D: TRBD1
J: TRBJ1-2

CDR3: CASSPQTGTALEAFF
DNA: TGTGCCAGCAGCCCTCAGACAGGGACGGCCCTTGAAGCTTTCTTT
size: few
length: 15
V: TRBV7-2
D: TRBD1
J: TRBJ1-1

CDR3: CASSYLPGELFF
DNA: TGTGCCAGCAGCTATCTCCCCGGGGAGCTGTTTTTT
size: .
length: 12
V: TRBV7-3
D: .
J: TRBJ2-2

CDR3: CASGPSSGNTIYF
DNA: TGTGCTAGTGGCCCCAGCTCTGGAAACACCATATATTTT
size: .
length: 13
V: TRBV12-5
D: .
J: TRBJ1-3

CDR3: CASRNSGGASNEKLFF
DNA: TGTGCCAGCAGGAATTCAGGGGGCGCATCTAATGAAAAACTGTTTTTT
size: once
length: 16
V: TRBV28
D: TRBD1
J: TRBJ1-4

CDR3: CASSRTALRDRLYEQYF
DNA: TGTGCCAGCAGTCGGACGGCCCTCCGGGACAGGTTATACGAGCAGTACTTC
size: .
length: 17
V: TRBV7-2
D: TRBD1
J: TRBJ2-7

CDR3: CASSLGTGQGVGSGNTIYF
DNA: TGTGCCAGCAGCTTAGGGACCGGGCAGGGCGTCGGCTCTGGAAACACCATATATTTT
size: .
length: 19
V: TRBV7-9
D: .
J: TRBJ1-3

CDR3: CASSSSGGKYF
DNA: TGTGCCAGCAGCTCAAGCGGGGGGAAGTACTTC
size: .
length: 11
V: TRBV11-2
D: TRBD2
J: TRBJ2-7

CDR3: CASSLGHSYGYTF
DNA: TGTGCCAGCAGTTTAGGCCACAGCTATGGCTACACCTTC
size: .
length: 13
V: TRBV28
D: .
J: TRBJ1-2

CDR3: CASSVGGKNEKLFF
DNA: TGTGCCAGCAGTGTGGGGGGGAAAAATGAAAAACTGTTTTTT
size: .
length: 14
V: TRBV2
D: .
J: TRBJ1-4

CDR3: CASSSPGGRQNEQYF
DNA: TGTGCCAGCAGTTCGCCTGGGGGGAGGCAGAACGAGCAGTACTTC
size: .
length: 15
V: TRBV28
D: .
J: TRBJ2-7

CDR3: CASSSRTGLNQPQHF
DNA: TGTGCCAGCAGTTCCCGGACAGGCCTCAATCAGCCCCAGCATTTT
size: .
length: 15
V: TRBV28
D: TRBD1
J: TRBJ1-5

CDR3: CASSETGLAEAFF
DNA: TGCGCCAGCAGTGAGACAGGTTTGGCTGAAGCTTTCTTT
size: .
length: 13
V: TRBV10-1
D: .
J: TRBJ1-1

CDR3: CSVEPGQELNVLTF
DNA: TGCAGCGTGGAACCGGGACAGGAACTCAACGTCCTGACTTTC
size: .
length: 14
V: TRBV29-1
D: TRBD1
J: TRBJ2-6

CDR3: CAIQGYSNQPQHF
DNA: TGTGCCATACAGGGATATAGCAATCAGCCCCAGCATTTT
size: .
length: 13
V: TRBV10-3
D: .
J: TRBJ1-5

CDR3: CASSQSTGGEWLAKNIQYF
DNA: TGTGCCAGCAGCCAGAGCACAGGGGGCGAATGGCTGGCCAAAAACATTCAGTACTTC
size: .
length: 19
V: TRBV14
D: TRBD1
J: TRBJ2-4

CDR3: CASSLATGGPGELFF
DNA: TGCGCCAGCAGCTTGGCCACGGGGGGCCCCGGGGAGCTGTTTTTT
size: .
length: 15
V: TRBV5-1
D: .
J: TRBJ2-2

CDR3: CASSVTGWDTEAFF
DNA: TGCGCCAGCAGCGTGACAGGATGGGACACTGAAGCTTTCTTT
size: once
length: 14
V: TRBV5-1
D: .
J: TRBJ1-1

CDR3: CARVGGYGYTF
DNA: TGCGCCAGAGTGGGAGGCTATGGCTACACCTTC
size: .
length: 11
V: TRBV23-1
D: .
J: TRBJ1-2

CDR3: CATSRERARGYNEQFF
DNA: TGTGCCACCAGCAGAGAGAGGGCCCGAGGATACAATGAGCAGTTCTTC
size: once
length: 16
V: TRBV15
D: .
J: TRBJ2-1

CDR3: CASSVLAGGVENEQFF
DNA: TGTGCCAGCAGCGTTCTAGCGGGGGGTGTAGAAAATGAGCAGTTCTTC
size: .
length: 16
V: TRBV9
D: TRBD2
J: TRBJ2-1

CDR3: CASSLGGDGYTF
DNA: TGTGCCAGCAGCTTAGGCGGAGATGGCTACACCTTC
size: .
length: 12
V: TRBV13
D: .
J: TRBJ1-2

CDR3: CASSQDHSGGPTDTQYF
DNA: TGCGCCAGCAGCCAAGATCACAGCGGGGGACCCACAGATACGCAGTATTTT
size: .
length: 17
V: TRBV4-3
D: TRBD2
J: TRBJ2-3

CDR3: CASSKGAAQETQYF
DNA: TGTGCCAGTAGTAAGGGGGCGGCCCAAGAGACCCAGTACTTC
size: .
length: 14
V: TRBV19
D: TRBD1
J: TRBJ2-5

CDR3: CASSLYLPVPSSYEQYF
DNA: TGTGCCAGCAGTTTGTACCTCCCAGTCCCCAGCTCCTACGAGCAGTACTTC
size: .
length: 17
V: TRBV28
D: .
J: TRBJ2-7

CDR3: CASSLTINEQFF
DNA: TGTGCCAGCAGTCTGACTATCAATGAGCAGTTCTTC
size: .
length: 12
V: TRBV28
D: .
J: TRBJ2-1